Listed below are T cell receptor beta chains from one sample, sequenced in a study of a mutant IDH1 vaccine in newly diagnosed glioma. The repertoire was sequenced with immunoSEQ multiplex PCR; TCRdb's copy has only in-frame clones and lacks some. The sample records fewer than 95,000 clones, around four fifths being singletons. Antigens of these TCRs are unknown. Source: PBMCs, taken from a glioma patient whose treatment included an IDH1 peptide vaccine. These receptors were collected from a man between 40 and 49 years old with glioma. Each CDR3 is given with its conserved first and last residue. Each record gives: V gene, J gene, D gene, CDR3 length, clone size, CDR3 protein, CDR3 DNA. The D gene is left open where the match is weak. Some rows have no size entry. The others give once, few or many, or a class for an expanded clone.

>TRBV2|TRBJ1-1|.|12|few
CATQGLNTEAFF
TGTGCCACCCAAGGGTTGAACACTGAAGCTTTCTTT
>TRBV11-2|TRBJ2-3|.|14|.
CASSLDGYTDTQYF
TGTGCCAGCAGCTTAGATGGCTACACAGATACGCAGTATTTT
>TRBV7-8|TRBJ2-7|.|14|.
CASSLSGGHYEQYF
TGTGCCAGCAGCTTATCCGGCGGACACTACGAGCAGTACTTC
>TRBV7-2|TRBJ2-7|.|15|once
CASSLAGGESYEQYF
TGTGCCAGCAGCTTAGCCGGAGGGGAAAGCTACGAGCAGTACTTC
>TRBV19|TRBJ2-2|TRBD2|15|.
CASNSGAPGHGELFF
TGTGCCAGTAACAGCGGGGCTCCGGGGCACGGGGAGCTGTTTTTT
>TRBV7-9|TRBJ2-4|TRBD1|17|.
CASSFPGQGVGKNIQYF
TGTGCCAGCAGCTTTCCGGGACAGGGTGTGGGCAAAAACATTCAGTACTTC
>TRBV6-5|TRBJ2-3|.|11|.
CASSYRGTQYF
TGTGCCAGCAGTTACCGGGGTACGCAGTATTTT
>TRBV5-6|TRBJ2-1|TRBD2|15|.
CASAPAGGGNNEQFF
TGTGCCAGCGCCCCGGCCGGGGGGGGCAATAATGAGCAGTTCTTC
>TRBV28|TRBJ2-4|.|15|.
CASSQPTTAKNIQYF
TGTGCCAGCAGCCAACCAACGACAGCCAAAAACATTCAGTACTTC
>TRBV14|TRBJ1-6|.|14|.
CASRGDGDNSPLHF
TGTGCCAGCAGGGGGGACGGTGATAATTCACCCCTCCACTTT
>TRBV7-7|TRBJ2-7|TRBD1|14|once
CASSPARGPGEQYF
TGTGCTAGCAGCCCGGCCAGGGGGCCGGGGGAGCAGTACTTC
>TRBV7-2|TRBJ1-2|.|13|once
CASSYSTGYGYTF
TGTGCCAGCAGCTATTCGACAGGCTATGGCTACACCTTC
>TRBV6-5|TRBJ1-5|.|14|.
CASSKGGANQPQHF
TGTGCCAGCAGTAAGGGGGGGGCGAATCAGCCCCAGCATTTT
>TRBV5-6|TRBJ1-2|.|15|.
CASSLQGKEDYGYTF
TGTGCCAGCAGCTTGCAAGGGAAGGAGGACTATGGCTACACCTTC
>TRBV5-4|TRBJ2-7|TRBD1|14|.
CASSPSDRAYEQYF
TGTGCCAGCAGCCCGTCGGACAGGGCATACGAGCAGTACTTC
>TRBV7-9|TRBJ1-2|TRBD1|13|.
CASSQGQGSGYTF
TGTGCCAGCAGCCAAGGACAGGGAAGCGGCTACACCTTC
>TRBV2|TRBJ1-1|.|13|.
CARRTGLNTEAFF
TGTGCCAGAAGGACGGGGCTGAACACTGAAGCTTTCTTT
>TRBV4-2|TRBJ2-6|.|16|.
CASSQTGNSGANVLTF
TGTGCCAGCAGCCAAACAGGGAACTCTGGGGCCAACGTCCTGACTTTC
>TRBV19|TRBJ2-7|.|15|.
CASSNQGSGSYEQYF
TGTGCCAGTAGTAACCAGGGAAGTGGTTCCTACGAGCAGTACTTC
>TRBV6-4|TRBJ1-1|.|13|few
CASSRAMNTEAFF
TGTGCCAGCTCACGGGCCATGAACACTGAAGCTTTCTTT
>TRBV7-9|TRBJ2-1|.|13|.
CASSLGRTNEQFF
TGTGCCAGCAGCTTGGGCAGGACTAATGAGCAGTTCTTC
>TRBV7-2|TRBJ2-5|.|15|.
CASSFRGPTGETQYF
TGTGCCAGCAGCTTTCGGGGCCCAACCGGAGAGACCCAGTACTTC
>TRBV7-9|TRBJ2-1|.|15|.
CASSLVLGSYNEQFF
TGTGCCAGCAGCTTAGTTCTGGGAAGCTACAATGAGCAGTTCTTC
>TRBV30|TRBJ1-2|.|14|.
CAWSPATSNYGYTF
TGTGCCTGGAGTCCGGCTACGTCCAACTATGGCTACACCTTC
>TRBV30|TRBJ2-1|.|12|.
CAWSVRGTEQFF
TGTGCCTGGAGTGTACGGGGGACTGAGCAGTTCTTC
>TRBV5-5|TRBJ2-7|.|13|once
CASSPRDLDEQYF
TGTGCCAGCAGCCCAAGGGACTTGGACGAGCAGTACTTC
>TRBV30|TRBJ1-6|.|14|.
CAWCRSFYNSPLHF
TGTGCCTGGTGCCGGTCGTTCTATAATTCACCCCTCCACTTT
>TRBV2|TRBJ2-3|TRBD2|14|.
CASSPGLAGHTQYF
TGTGCCAGCAGTCCCGGTTTAGCGGGACATACGCAGTATTTT
>TRBV30|TRBJ1-6|.|11|.
CAWGGQTPLHF
TGTGCCTGGGGAGGACAGACACCCCTCCACTTT
>TRBV4-2|TRBJ2-7|TRBD1|16|.
CASSQDGTGAPYEQYF
TGTGCCAGCAGCCAAGACGGGACAGGGGCGCCCTACGAGCAGTACTTC
>TRBV7-9|TRBJ1-2|.|14|.
CASSEDSPNYGYTF
TGTGCCAGCAGCGAGGACAGTCCTAACTATGGCTACACCTTC
>TRBV14|TRBJ2-5|.|11|.
CASSLYETQYF
TGTGCCAGCAGCCTGTATGAGACCCAGTACTTC
>TRBV5-8|TRBJ1-2|.|14|.
CASSLTGTNYGYTF
TGTGCCAGCAGCTTGACAGGGACCAACTATGGCTACACCTTC
>TRBV5-6|TRBJ1-6|.|17|.
CASSLGGGLGYNSPLHF
TGTGCCAGCAGCTTGGGCGGGGGCTTGGGGTATAATTCACCCCTCCACTTT
>TRBV10-2|TRBJ2-7|.|15|.
CASRATGDGRGEQYF
TGCGCCAGCAGGGCTACAGGCGACGGGCGTGGGGAGCAGTACTTC
>TRBV5-1|TRBJ1-1|TRBD1|16|.
CASSILGTGSNTEAFF
TGCGCCAGCAGCATACTGGGGACAGGGTCGAACACTGAAGCTTTCTTT
>TRBV7-9|TRBJ2-6|.|15|once
CASSLDGAGANVLTF
TGTGCCAGCAGCTTAGACGGGGCTGGGGCCAACGTCCTGACTTTC
>TRBV19|TRBJ2-7|TRBD2|14|.
CASKGGGLANEQYF
TGTGCCAGTAAGGGCGGGGGGCTCGCCAACGAGCAGTACTTC
>TRBV7-8|TRBJ1-5|TRBD1|17|.
CASSFSVGRGSNQPQHF
TGTGCCAGCAGCTTTAGTGTTGGCAGGGGGAGCAATCAGCCCCAGCATTTT
>TRBV5-8|TRBJ1-5|.|14|.
CASSLGGRRQPQHF
TGTGCCAGCAGCTTGGGCGGGAGACGTCAGCCCCAGCATTTT
>TRBV6-5|TRBJ1-4|.|15|.
CASSYSQATNEKLFF
TGTGCCAGCAGTTACTCTCAGGCAACTAATGAAAAACTGTTTTTT
>TRBV7-6|TRBJ1-5|TRBD1|16|.
CASSLTTGASNQPQHF
TGTGCCAGCAGCTTAACCACAGGGGCTAGCAATCAGCCCCAGCATTTT
>TRBV4-3|TRBJ1-2|.|13|.
CASSQEIGDGYTF
TGCGCCAGCAGCCAAGAGATTGGGGATGGCTACACCTTC
>TRBV7-2|TRBJ2-7|TRBD1|16|.
CASSFAGTGNSYEQYF
TGTGCCAGCAGCTTTGCCGGGACAGGCAACTCCTACGAGCAGTACTTC
>TRBV6-6|TRBJ1-1|.|14|few
CASSYKGADTEAFF
TGTGCCAGCAGTTACAAAGGGGCAGACACTGAAGCTTTCTTT
>TRBV6-6|TRBJ2-7|TRBD2|13|.
CASSSSGPYEQYF
TGTGCCAGCAGTTCTAGCGGCCCATACGAGCAGTACTTC
>TRBV6-5|TRBJ1-6|.|16|.
CASSWGGSSYNSPLHF
TGTGCCAGCAGTTGGGGGGGGAGCTCCTATAATTCACCCCTCCACTTT
>TRBV7-2|TRBJ2-3|.|10|.
CASSSTWQYF
TGTGCCAGCAGCTCAACCTGGCAGTATTTT
>TRBV18|TRBJ2-7|.|14|.
CASSPGVPPYEQYF
TGTGCCAGCTCACCGGGGGTCCCTCCGTACGAGCAGTACTTC
>TRBV7-8|TRBJ1-2|.|15|.
CASSLAGQNNYGYTF
TGTGCCAGCAGCTTAGCTGGGCAGAACAACTATGGCTACACCTTC
>TRBV15|TRBJ1-4|.|15|.
CATSRDRATNEKLFF
TGTGCCACCAGCAGAGATCGCGCAACTAATGAAAAACTGTTTTTT